This TCR beta chain originates from a study of blood T cells in healthy people across ages. This clonotype has ten or more counts. A sample-barcoded 5' primer and a J-beta primer mix were used in a second PCR of about 7 to 12 cycles. MiXCR, applied by TCRdb to the 5' RACE reads, yields one record per CDR3 protein. The table lists 600,000 or so distinct CDR3 sequences, 25% to 30% of them singletons, with 15% to 19% in the top ten. This CDR3 comprises 18 residues. V was pared by 0 bases and J by 5 bases, with 14 bases of the junction left unmatched. Germline loops: CDR1 LGHDT, CDR2 YNNKEL (reference sequence).

Specimen: blood. The chain uses TRBV3-1 and TRBJ2-7; 9 nucleotides match TRBD1. This receptor was obtained from a woman older than 75 in good health. CDR3 nucleotides: TGTGCCAGCAGCCAAGAAGAAGTTGGGACAGGGTATCGGAACGAGCAGTACTTC. Protein: CASSQEEVGTGYRNEQYF.